Sequencing of this TCR beta chain was carried out in a study of control samples from healthy donors and cancer patients. Here immunoSEQ multiplex PCR was the method, and the copy in TCRdb shows in-frame clones only, minus some. The data show 140,000 or so clones, around 92% seen once. Germline values: CDR1 SGHTA, CDR2 FQGTGA. V was trimmed by 5 bases and J by 6 bases, leaving 20 bases between them. CDR3 length equals 15 residues. The sample consisted of blood. V usage is TRBV7-3 and J usage is TRBJ2-7, with TRBD2 as a possible D gene (6 bases). This TCR was sampled from a man aged 30-40 years in good health. As DNA, the CDR3 is TGTGCCAGCAGCCCCCTAGGAGGGCCGAGCGGCGAGCAGTACTTC. This gives the protein CASSPLGGPSGEQYF.